This T cell receptor beta chain is from a study of T-cell memory formation after mild COVID-19. About the research overall: Most TCR clusters belonged to a single donor.

TCRdb re-derived calls from the 5' RACE reads in MiXCR, one entry per CDR3 protein. The sample yields 300,000 to 400,000 distinct CDR3 sequences, approximately 14% seen once. This CDR3 has 14 residues. Germline V gene data show CDR1 as SGHAT and CDR2 as FQNNGV. The ends lost 6 bases at V and 5 bases at J; junction bases unmatched: 8. Study-level points and caveats: Pre-infection memory carried some responding clones, suggesting that cross-reactive memory joined. Mainly CM and EM harbored the contracting CD4+ clones; mainly EMRA harbored the CD8+ ones. There was a balanced CD4/CD8 profile in clones contracting day 15 to 85, and later expanders leaned CD4+.

About this clonotype itself: Antigen specificity is unknown.

The TCR was taken from a man aged 18 to 29 who had mild COVID-19 (a few samples of this study predate the infection). Cell type and time point are not known. The genes are TRBV11-2 and TRBJ1-2, with 8 nucleotides matching TRBD1. Sequencing used PBMCs or a T cell subset sorted from them (not recorded which). The CDR3 bases are TGTGCCAGCAGAGGACAGGGAATTTATTATGGCTACACCTTC. This gives the protein CASRGQGIYYGYTF.